The rows below give T cell receptor beta chains drawn from one sample of a study of post-analysis software for immune sequencing data. TCRdb fed the PCR reads into MiXCR, producing one record per CDR3 protein. The data show 820,000 or so distinct CDR3 sequences, with 53% seen just once and around 4.5% held by the top ten. The sample taken for sequencing was blood. These TCRs come from a girl under 18 with multiple sclerosis. The CDR3 runs from the conserved cysteine through the conserved F or W. The D gene is left open where the match is weak. Part of the rows lack a size; the others show once, few, many or a class for expanded clones.

-	-	TRBJ1-6	TRBV7-9	TGTGCCAGCAGTTCCCCCGCGGCCAAATACGCCCTCCACTTT	CASSSPAAKYALHF
-	-	TRBJ2-2	TRBV12-3/TRBV12-4	TGTGCCAGCGATCGTAGCGCGGCGCGGAACACCGGGGAGCTGTTTTTT	CASDRSAARNTGELFF
-	-	TRBJ2-3	TRBV29-1	TGCAGCGTTACGACGGCGCGGCTAGCGCCGGGCTTGGATACGCAGTATTTT	CSVTTARLAPGLDTQYF
-	-	TRBJ2-3	TRBV3-1	TGTGCCAGCGGCTTCAGGGTAACAGATACGCAGTATTTT	CASGFRVTDTQYF
few	TRBD2	TRBJ2-1	TRBV9	TGTGCCAGCAGCGCAGCGACTAGCGGGAGGGCCAGTGAGCAGTTCTTC	CASSAATSGRASEQFF
few	-	TRBJ2-1	TRBV3-1	TGTGCCAGCAGCCTAACAGGGCTCCATGAGCAGTTCTTC	CASSLTGLHEQFF
-	-	TRBJ2-1	TRBV4-2	TGTGCCAGCAGCCAAGGGACTAAGTCATATGAGCAGTTCTTC	CASSQGTKSYEQFF
few	TRBD2	TRBJ2-1	TRBV5-1	TGCGCCAGCAGCTTGGCCAGACTAGCCAACAATGAGCAGTTCTTC	CASSLARLANNEQFF
few	-	TRBJ2-3	TRBV20-1	TGCAGTGCTAGCGGCGGGGCTAGCACAGATACGCAGTATTTT	CSASGGASTDTQYF
-	TRBD2	TRBJ2-1	TRBV20-1	TGCAGTGCTAGAGATCTACTAGCGGGGCTCCACAATGAGCAGTTCTTC	CSARDLLAGLHNEQFF
few	-	TRBJ2-1	TRBV29-1	TGCAGCGTTGGTCGAGGGACTGGGCTCCTCAATGAGCAGTTCTTC	CSVGRGTGLLNEQFF
-	TRBD2	TRBJ2-7	TRBV12-3/TRBV12-4	TGTGCCAGCAGTTTAGCGGGGGGACTAGTGAGTGAGCAGTACTTC	CASSLAGGLVSEQYF
-	-	TRBJ2-2	TRBV4-2	TGTGCCAGCAGCCAAGATGGCGGTACCGGGGAGCTGTTTTTT	CASSQDGGTGELFF
-	TRBD2	TRBJ2-5	TRBV7-7	TGTGCTAGCAGCTCCCTAGCGGGAATCCAAGAGACCCAGTACTTC	CASSSLAGIQETQYF
once	-	TRBJ2-1	TRBV7-9	TGTGCCAGCAGCTTCCAGGGTGTGGAGCAGTTCTTC	CASSFQGVEQFF
-	-	TRBJ2-3	TRBV7-8	TGTGCCAGCAGCCTTATGGGGGTGGCTACGCAGTATTTT	CASSLMGVATQYF
-	TRBD1	TRBJ1-1	TRBV20-1	TGCAGTGCTAGAAGGGGGACAGGGTCGAACACTGAAGCTTTCTTT	CSARRGTGSNTEAFF
few	TRBD1	TRBJ2-7	TRBV4-2	TGTGCCAGCAGCGAACCGGGACAGGGTAACGAGCAGTACTTC	CASSEPGQGNEQYF
-	-	TRBJ1-2	TRBV29-1	TGCAGCGTGGGGAATGGAGGGGTGAATGGCTACACCTTC	CSVGNGGVNGYTF
few	-	TRBJ2-1	TRBV5-1	TGCGCCAGCAGCCCATCCGATATAGGCAGGAACAACAATGAACAGTTCTTC	CASSPSDIGRNNNEQFF
-	-	TRBJ2-7	TRBV6-6	TGTGCCAGCAGCGGGAGGGACAGCCGGTTAGAGCAGTACTTC	CASSGRDSRLEQYF
-	TRBD1	TRBJ2-7	TRBV6-5	TGTGCCAGCAGACACGGGACAGGAAGCTCCTACGAGCAGTACTTC	CASRHGTGSSYEQYF
-	TRBD1	TRBJ2-5	TRBV5-1	TGCGCCAGCAGCTTGCGGCAGACAGGGGCTACTCAAGAGACCCAGTACTTC	CASSLRQTGATQETQYF
-	-	TRBJ2-7	TRBV6-6	TGTGCCAGCAGTCACCTAGGGAGTCAGGGATACGAGCAGTACTTC	CASSHLGSQGYEQYF
-	-	TRBJ2-7	TRBV11-2	TGTGCCAGCAGCTTAGGGGACGTACTCTACGAGCAGTACTTC	CASSLGDVLYEQYF
-	-	TRBJ1-2	TRBV20-1	TGCAGTGCTAGTGGGGGACCGACGTTGGCGTATGGCTACACCTTC	CSASGGPTLAYGYTF
-	TRBD1	TRBJ1-2	TRBV20-1	TGCAGTGCTAGACCACAGGGGAGCCATGGCTACACCTTC	CSARPQGSHGYTF
-	TRBD2	TRBJ2-7	TRBV7-9	TGTGCCAGCAGCCCGGGACTAGCGGGGATGAGCTCCTACAATGAGCAGTACTTC	CASSPGLAGMSSYNEQYF
-	-	TRBJ1-5	TRBV10-3	TGTGCCATCAGTGCGCATACAGGGCTGGGTGGCAATCAGCCCCAGCATTTT	CAISAHTGLGGNQPQHF
few	-	TRBJ2-5	TRBV3-1	TGTGCCAGCAGCCACCCCTGGACAGCAAAGCAAGAGACCCAGTACTTC	CASSHPWTAKQETQYF
-	-	TRBJ1-2	TRBV7-2	TGTGCCAGCAGCTCGCAAATGGATAACTATGGCTACACCTTC	CASSSQMDNYGYTF
-	-	TRBJ1-5	TRBV27	TGTGCCAGCAGTTTGAGCCCAGGGTATCATCAGCCCCAGCATTTT	CASSLSPGYHQPQHF
few	-	TRBJ2-5	TRBV15	TGTGCCACCACCCTGAAGAACCAAGAGACCCAGTACTTC	CATTLKNQETQYF
few	-	TRBJ2-4	TRBV20-1	TGCAGTGCTAGATTTCCGGGACCCAAAAACATTCAGTACTTC	CSARFPGPKNIQYF
-	TRBD2	TRBJ2-5	TRBV6-1	TGTGCCAGCAGCCAGCGGGGGGTAGAGACCCAGTACTTC	CASSQRGVETQYF
-	TRBD1	TRBJ1-1	TRBV27	TGTGCCAGCAGACGTGGGACAGGGAACACTGAAGCTTTCTTT	CASRRGTGNTEAFF
few	-	TRBJ2-7	TRBV7-6	TGTGCCAGGCTGGGGGGCCACTACGAGCAGTACTTC	CARLGGHYEQYF
many	-	TRBJ1-2	TRBV7-9	TGTGCCAGCAGCTTACCGGGAAGTTATGGCTACACCTTC	CASSLPGSYGYTF
-	-	TRBJ1-2	TRBV10-2	TGCGCCAGCAGTGAATTAATCTTCTCCCTCGATACCCGGCCCAACTATGGCTACACCTTC	CASSELIFSLDTRPNYGYTF
-	-	TRBJ2-7	TRBV7-9	TGTGCCAGCAGCTTAAGTCCCTTGGGGGGCCGGTGGTACGAGCAGTACTTC	CASSLSPLGGRWYEQYF
few	TRBD2	TRBJ2-1	TRBV7-3	TGTGCCAGCAGCTTAAGCGGGGGGGCTTCGGATGAGCAGTTCTTC	CASSLSGGASDEQFF
-	-	TRBJ2-4	TRBV5-1	TGCGCCAGCCGGGAGCCTGGGACGGCGAACATTCAGTACTTC	CASREPGTANIQYF
-	-	TRBJ2-6	TRBV25-1	TGTGCCAGCAGTGAACCCATCCTTGGGGCCAACGTCCTGACTTTC	CASSEPILGANVLTF
-	TRBD2	TRBJ2-5	TRBV20-1	TGCAGTGCTAGAGATCAAGGACTAGGAACCCAAGAGACCCAGTACTTC	CSARDQGLGTQETQYF
few	TRBD2	TRBJ2-7	TRBV20-1	TGCAGTGCTAGAAGCCCTAGCGGGACCTACGAGCAGTACTTC	CSARSPSGTYEQYF